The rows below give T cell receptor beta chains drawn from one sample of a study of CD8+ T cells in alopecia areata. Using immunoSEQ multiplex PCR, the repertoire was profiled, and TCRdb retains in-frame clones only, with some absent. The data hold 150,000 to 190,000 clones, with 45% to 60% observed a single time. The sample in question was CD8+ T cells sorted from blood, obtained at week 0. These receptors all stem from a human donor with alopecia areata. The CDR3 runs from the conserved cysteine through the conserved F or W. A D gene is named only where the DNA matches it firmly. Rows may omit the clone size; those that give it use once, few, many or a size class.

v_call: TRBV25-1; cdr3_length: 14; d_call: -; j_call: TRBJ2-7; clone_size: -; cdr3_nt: TGTGCCAGCCCATCAGGGGCCGCCTCCTACGAGCAGTACTTC; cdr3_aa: CASPSGAASYEQYF
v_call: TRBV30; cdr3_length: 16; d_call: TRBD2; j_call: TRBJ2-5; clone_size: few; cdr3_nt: TGTGCCTGGAGTGTGAGGACTAGCGGTGGGCAAGAGACCCAGTACTTC; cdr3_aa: CAWSVRTSGGQETQYF
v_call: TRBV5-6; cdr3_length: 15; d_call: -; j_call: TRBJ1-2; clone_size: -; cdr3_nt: TGTGCCAGCAGTCCGCGAGACAGGCGAGAAAGTGGCTACACCTTC; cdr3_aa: CASSPRDRRESGYTF
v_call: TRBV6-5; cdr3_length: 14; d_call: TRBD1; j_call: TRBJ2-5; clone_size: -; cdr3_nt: TGTGCCAGCAGCCGGGACAGTAATCAAGAGACCCAGTACTTC; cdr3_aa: CASSRDSNQETQYF
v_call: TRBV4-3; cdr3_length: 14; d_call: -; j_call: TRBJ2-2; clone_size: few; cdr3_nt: TGCGCCAGCAGCCGGGGGGCCGGAACCGGGGAGCTGTTTTTT; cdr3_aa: CASSRGAGTGELFF
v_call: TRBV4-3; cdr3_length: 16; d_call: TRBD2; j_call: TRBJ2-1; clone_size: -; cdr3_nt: TGCGCCAGCAGCCAAGATCAGCGGGAGTACTACAATGAGCAGTTCTTC; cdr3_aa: CASSQDQREYYNEQFF
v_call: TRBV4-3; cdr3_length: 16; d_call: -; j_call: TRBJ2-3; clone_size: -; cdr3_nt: TGCGCCAGCAGCCAAGATTGGGCGGGAAGCACAGATACGCAGTATTTT; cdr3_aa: CASSQDWAGSTDTQYF
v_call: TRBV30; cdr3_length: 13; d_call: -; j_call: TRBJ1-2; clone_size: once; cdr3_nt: TGTGCCTGGAGGCCACAGGGAGACTATGGCTACACCTTC; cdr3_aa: CAWRPQGDYGYTF
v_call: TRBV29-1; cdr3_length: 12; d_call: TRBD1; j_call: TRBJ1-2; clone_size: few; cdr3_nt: TGCAGCGCTCCCGGGACAGCGTATGGCTACACCTTC; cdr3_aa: CSAPGTAYGYTF
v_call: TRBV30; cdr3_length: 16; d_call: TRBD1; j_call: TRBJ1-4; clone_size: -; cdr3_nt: TGTGCCTGGAGTGTTGGGATCGACAGGGGAGATGAAAAACTGTTTTTT; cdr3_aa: CAWSVGIDRGDEKLFF
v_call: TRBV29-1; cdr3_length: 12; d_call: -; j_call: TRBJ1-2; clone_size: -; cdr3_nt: TGCAGCGTCGGGGCCTCTGACTATGGCTACACCTTC; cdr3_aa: CSVGASDYGYTF
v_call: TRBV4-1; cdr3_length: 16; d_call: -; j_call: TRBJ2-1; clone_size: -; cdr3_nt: TGCGCCAGCAGCCAAGATCTAGGGAGCTCCTACAATGAGCAGTTCTTC; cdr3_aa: CASSQDLGSSYNEQFF
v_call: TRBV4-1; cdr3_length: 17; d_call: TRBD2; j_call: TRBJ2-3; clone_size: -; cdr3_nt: TGCGCCAGCAGCCAAGATAGTAGCGGGGGCCCGGGGGATACGCAGTATTTT; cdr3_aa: CASSQDSSGGPGDTQYF
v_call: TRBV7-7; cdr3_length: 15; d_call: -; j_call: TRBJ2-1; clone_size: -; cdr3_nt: TGTGCCAGCAGCTTAAGGGCAGGGGCCTACAATGAGCAGTTCTTC; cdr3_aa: CASSLRAGAYNEQFF
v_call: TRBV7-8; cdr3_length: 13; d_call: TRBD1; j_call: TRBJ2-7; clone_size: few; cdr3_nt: TGTGCCAGCAGCTCTGGACAGGGGGGTGAGCAGTACTTC; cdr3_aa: CASSSGQGGEQYF
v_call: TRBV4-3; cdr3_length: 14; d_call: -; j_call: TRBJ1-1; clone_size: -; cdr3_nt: TGCGCCAGCAGCCAAGATACGGTGAACACTGAAGCTTTCTTT; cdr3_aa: CASSQDTVNTEAFF
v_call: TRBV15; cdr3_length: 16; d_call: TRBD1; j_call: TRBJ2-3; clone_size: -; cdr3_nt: TGTGCCACCAGCAGAGCTTTCGGGACAGGGGCCGATACGCAGTATTTT; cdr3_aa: CATSRAFGTGADTQYF
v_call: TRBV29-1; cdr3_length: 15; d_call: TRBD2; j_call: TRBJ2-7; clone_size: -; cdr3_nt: TGCAGCGTTGAAGTATTGGGGGGGACCACCTACGAGCAGTACTTC; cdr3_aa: CSVEVLGGTTYEQYF
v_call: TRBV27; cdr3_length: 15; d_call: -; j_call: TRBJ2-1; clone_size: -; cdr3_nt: TGTGCCAGCAGCGAGAGGGCAGGGACATACAATGAGCAGTTCTTC; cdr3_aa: CASSERAGTYNEQFF
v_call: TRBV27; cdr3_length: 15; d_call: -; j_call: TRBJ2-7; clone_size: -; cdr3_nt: TGTGCCAGCAGTGCCATGGGAGTTCCCTCCTACGAGCAGTACTTC; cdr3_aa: CASSAMGVPSYEQYF
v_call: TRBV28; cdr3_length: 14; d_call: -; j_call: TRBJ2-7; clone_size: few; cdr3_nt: TGTGCCAGCAGTTTTAGTCGTCTGGGGGGCGAGCAGTACTTC; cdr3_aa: CASSFSRLGGEQYF
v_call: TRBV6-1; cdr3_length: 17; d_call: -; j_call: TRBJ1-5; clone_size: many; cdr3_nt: TGTGCCAGCAGTGAAGTCGGGAGGGGAAATAGCAATCAGCCCCAGCATTTT; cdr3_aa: CASSEVGRGNSNQPQHF
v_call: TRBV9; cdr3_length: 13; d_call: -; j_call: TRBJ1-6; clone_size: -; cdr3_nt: TGTGCCAGCAGCGAGAGTACCCGGACACCCCTCCACTTT; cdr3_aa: CASSESTRTPLHF
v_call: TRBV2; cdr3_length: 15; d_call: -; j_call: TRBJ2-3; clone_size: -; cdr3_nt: TGTGCCAGCAGTGAACGGGGGCTTAGCACAGATACGCAGTATTTT; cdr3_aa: CASSERGLSTDTQYF
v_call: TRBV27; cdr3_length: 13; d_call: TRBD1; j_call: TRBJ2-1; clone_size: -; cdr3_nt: TGTGCCAGCAGTTTGGCAGGGGGCGATGAGCAGTTCTTC; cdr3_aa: CASSLAGGDEQFF
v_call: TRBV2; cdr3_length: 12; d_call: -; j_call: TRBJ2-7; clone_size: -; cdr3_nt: TGTGCCAGCAGTGAAGTGTACTACGAGCAGTACTTC; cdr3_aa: CASSEVYYEQYF
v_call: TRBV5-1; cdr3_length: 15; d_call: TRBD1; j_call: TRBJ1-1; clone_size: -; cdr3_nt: TGCGCCAGCAGCTTCCTACAGGGGGCGAACACTGAAGCTTTCTTT; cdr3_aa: CASSFLQGANTEAFF
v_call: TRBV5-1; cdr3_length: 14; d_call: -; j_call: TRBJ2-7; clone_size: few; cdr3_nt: TGCGCCAGCAGCTTGGGAGGGGATTTAGGGGAGCAGTACTTC; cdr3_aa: CASSLGGDLGEQYF
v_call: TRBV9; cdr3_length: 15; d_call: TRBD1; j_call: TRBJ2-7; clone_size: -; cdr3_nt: TGTGCCAGCAGCGTAGGGGACAGCTTCTCCTACGAGCAGTACTTC; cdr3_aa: CASSVGDSFSYEQYF
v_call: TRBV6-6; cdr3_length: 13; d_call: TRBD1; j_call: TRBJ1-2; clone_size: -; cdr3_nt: TGTGCCAGCAGACTCACAGGGGCGGACGGCTACACCTTC; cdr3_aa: CASRLTGADGYTF
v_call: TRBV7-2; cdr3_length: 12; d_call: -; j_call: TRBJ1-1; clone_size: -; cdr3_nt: TGTGCCAGCAGCGCCTGGCCACGAGAAGCTTTCTTT; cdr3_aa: CASSAWPREAFF
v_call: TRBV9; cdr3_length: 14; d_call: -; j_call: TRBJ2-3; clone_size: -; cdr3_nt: TGTGCCAGCAGCGTAGAGACTAGCACAGATACGCAGTATTTT; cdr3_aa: CASSVETSTDTQYF
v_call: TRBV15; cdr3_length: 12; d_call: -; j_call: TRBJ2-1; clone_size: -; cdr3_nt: TGTGCGACCACTCGGGGGTCCTCTGAGCAGTTCTTC; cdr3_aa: CATTRGSSEQFF
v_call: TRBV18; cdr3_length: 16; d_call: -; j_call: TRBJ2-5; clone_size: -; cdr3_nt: TGTGCCAGCTCACCACCAGGACGGAGAAGTAAAGAGACCCAGTACTTC; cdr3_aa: CASSPPGRRSKETQYF
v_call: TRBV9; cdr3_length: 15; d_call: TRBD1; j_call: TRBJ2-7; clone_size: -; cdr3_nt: TGTGCCAGCAGCGGCGGATGGACAGGGGCCTACGAGCAGTACTTC; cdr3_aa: CASSGGWTGAYEQYF
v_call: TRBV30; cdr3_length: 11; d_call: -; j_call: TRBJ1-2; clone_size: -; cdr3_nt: TGTGCCTGGAGTAAGAGCTATGGCTACACCTTC; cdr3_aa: CAWSKSYGYTF
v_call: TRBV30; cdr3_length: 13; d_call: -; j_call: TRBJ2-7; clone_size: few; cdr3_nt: TGTGCCTGGACGGCAGGGGATCCGTACGAGCAGTACTTC; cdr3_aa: CAWTAGDPYEQYF
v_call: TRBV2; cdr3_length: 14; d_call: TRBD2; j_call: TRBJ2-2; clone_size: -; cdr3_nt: TGTGCCAGCAGTGAGCGGGGGGACACCGGGGAGCTGTTTTTT; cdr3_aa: CASSERGDTGELFF
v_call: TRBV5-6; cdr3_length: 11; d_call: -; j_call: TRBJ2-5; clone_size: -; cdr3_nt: TGTGCCAGCAGCCAGGGGGAGACCCAGTACTTC; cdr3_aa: CASSQGETQYF
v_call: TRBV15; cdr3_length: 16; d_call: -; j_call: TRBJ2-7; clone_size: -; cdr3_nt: TGTGCCACCAGCCCAAGAGGCCTCATGAGCTCCTACGAGCAGTACTTC; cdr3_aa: CATSPRGLMSSYEQYF
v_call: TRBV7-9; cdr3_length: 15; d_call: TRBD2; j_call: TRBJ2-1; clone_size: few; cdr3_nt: TGTGCCAGCACCAAGAGCGGGGTGATTTACAATGAGCAGTTCTTC; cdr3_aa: CASTKSGVIYNEQFF